These T cell receptor beta chains were read from a single sample in a study of shared clonotypes between healthy human individuals. The method was immunoSEQ multiplex PCR; TCRdb's version includes in-frame clones alone and lacks a portion of them. This table holds about 680,000 clones, about 90% found once. The sequenced sample consisted of naive CD8+ T cells sorted from blood. The source is a man aged 25-40 years in good health. CDR3s include the opening cysteine and the closing phenylalanine or tryptophan. Clone size is not always given. Where it is, it says once, few, many or a class for expanded clones.

v_gene	abundance	j_gene	CDR3aa
TRBV7-2	NA	TRBJ2-2	CASSFTSGSLAGELFF
TRBV4-1	NA	TRBJ2-1	CASSQVAAAHNEQFF
TRBV27	NA	TRBJ1-3	CASSLSIQGNTIYF
TRBV29-1	NA	TRBJ2-3	CSVLGGPPPDTQYF
TRBV10-2	NA	TRBJ1-1	CASRGTDTEAFF
TRBV25-1	NA	TRBJ2-7	CASSERAAYEQYF
TRBV7-9	NA	TRBJ1-2	CASSLGLRDSLF
TRBV28	NA	TRBJ2-7	CASSLSRADEQYF
TRBV13	few	TRBJ1-1	CASSLGTAGTEAFF
TRBV28	NA	TRBJ2-7	CASGSFREGYEQYF
TRBV2	NA	TRBJ2-1	CASTMDTSSYNEQFF
TRBV29-1	NA	TRBJ2-3	CSVEDISGGSTDTQYF
TRBV28	NA	TRBJ1-1	CASSFDGTEAFF
TRBV11-3	NA	TRBJ2-1	CASSLGRVTYNEQFF
TRBV9	NA	TRBJ1-1	CASSVVMNTEAFF
TRBV7-9	NA	TRBJ2-3	CASSRVRETQYF
TRBV28	NA	TRBJ2-3	CASSFRATDTQYF
TRBV7-2	NA	TRBJ1-2	CASSSTGDGYTF
TRBV5-6	NA	TRBJ1-1	CASSWWGQGNTEAFF
TRBV2	NA	TRBJ2-2	CASKIGGAEAGELFF
TRBV28	once	TRBJ1-4	CASSLITGEKLFF
TRBV27	NA	TRBJ2-1	CASQGGGSYNEQFF
TRBV2	NA	TRBJ1-1	CASWGNTEAFF
TRBV28	few	TRBJ1-2	CATADNYGYTF
TRBV5-6	NA	TRBJ2-2	CASSLGQNTGELFF
TRBV29-1	NA	TRBJ2-7	CSVGPDIFGYEQYF
TRBV6-1	NA	TRBJ2-7	CASSARTVSSYEQYF